Following are 9 T cell receptor beta chains from one sample sequenced in a study of blood T cell repertoires in COVID-19. Only in-frame clones appear in the TCRdb table, and some are missing; sequencing was by immunoSEQ multiplex PCR. In the table there are roughly 240,000 clones, 86% of which are singletons. Input material: peripheral blood. All receptors come from a woman aged 55-70 years who had recovered from COVID-19.

The V and J genes are TRBV12-3 or TRBV12-4 and TRBJ2-1, with 7 bases that match TRBD2. This CDR3 comprises 13 residues. J gave up 10 bases and V 5 bases, and 8 bases lay outside the gene matches. CDR3 sequence (DNA): TGTGCCAGCAGTCCCGGGGGGACTTGGGAGCAGTTCTTC. Amino acid sequence: CASSPGGTWEQFF.

The chain has TRBV2 and TRBJ1-5, with 8 bases that match TRBD1. V shed 8 bases, J shed 7 bases, and the junction held 4 bases outside the gene matches. CDR1 and CDR2 from the germline V gene are SNHLY and FYNNEI. The CDR3 covers 12 residues. The CDR3 region has the DNA TGTGCCAGCGGACAGGGCCCCCAGCCCCAGCATTTT. This gives the protein CASGQGPQPQHF.

The gene calls are TRBV5-5 and TRBJ1-2; a possible D gene is TRBD1 (5 bases). The germline CDR1 and CDR2 sequences are SGHKS and YYEKEE (reference sequence). The V and J ends lost 0 bases and 4 bases respectively, with 10 bases between them. The CDR3 runs 14 residues. The CDR3 spells CASSLGGPTYGYTF. The CDR3, as DNA: TGTGCCAGCAGCTTGGGGGGCCCTACCTATGGCTACACCTTC.

This chain joins TRBV5-1 and TRBJ2-3; TRBD1 is a possible D gene (6 bases). Germline CDR1 reads SGHRS; CDR2 reads YFSETQ. CDR3 length: 14 amino acids. The V gene lost 2 bases and the J gene lost 6 bases, with 13 bases spanning the gap. The CDR3 nucleotides are TGCGCCAGCAGCTTTACAGGGTTTTGGGATACGCAGTATTTT. Protein sequence: CASSFTGFWDTQYF.

In its sample, this clone was seen a few times. Other DNA sequences in this specimen translate into the identical CDR3. The chain is built from TRBV6-5 and TRBJ1-1; no clear D gene. Germline CDR1 MNHEY, CDR2 SVGAGI. CDR3 size: 14 residues. Trimming shortened V by 0 bases and J by 1 base, and 6 bases separated the two germline ends. CDR3 sequence: CASSYSRGNTEAFF. For the CDR3, the DNA is TGTGCCAGCAGTTACTCGCGGGGGAACACTGAAGCTTTCTTT.

The chain has TRBV11-2 and TRBJ2-5; possibly TRBD2 for D (6 bases). The CDR3 length is 16 residues. CDR1 is SGHAT and CDR2 is FQNNGV in the germline V gene. Trimming took 3 bases from V and 1 from J, leaving 15 bases between them. The CDR3 is CASSFDLAAGQETQYF. The CDR3 DNA follows: TGTGCCAGCAGCTTCGATTTAGCGGCAGGCCAAGAGACCCAGTACTTC.

The chain uses TRBV7-3 and TRBJ2-2; no firm D call. In germline, CDR1 is SGHTA, CDR2 FQGTGA. The V and J ends lost 2 bases and 5 bases respectively, with 6 bases between them. This CDR3 is 13 amino acids long. DNA of the CDR3: TGTGCCAGCAGCTTATTACGGACCGGGGAGCTGTTTTTT. Protein sequence: CASSLLRTGELFF.

The CDR3 nucleotides read TGTGCCAGCAGTGAGAGGCGGCTAGCGGGTTCAGGTGAGCAGTTCTTC. Protein: CASSERRLAGSGEQFF. The V gene is TRBV6-1, the J gene TRBJ2-1, with 8 bases matching TRBD2. The CDR3 contains 16 residues. The V and J ends lost 3 bases and 9 bases, in that order; junction bases with no gene match: 13. Germline V CDR1 and CDR2: MNHNS, SASEGT.

This clone appeared a single time. The chain couples TRBV11-2 to TRBJ2-2, with TRBD2 matching over 7 bases. Unmatched junction bases numbered 15, after V lost 7 bases and J lost 10 bases. Germline CDR1 is SGHAT and CDR2 is FQNNGV. This CDR3 spans 15 amino acids. CDR3 in DNA: TGTGCCAGCAACCCCCTGGGTGGCGGGGGAAAGGAGCTGTTTTTT. It specifies CASNPLGGGGKELFF.